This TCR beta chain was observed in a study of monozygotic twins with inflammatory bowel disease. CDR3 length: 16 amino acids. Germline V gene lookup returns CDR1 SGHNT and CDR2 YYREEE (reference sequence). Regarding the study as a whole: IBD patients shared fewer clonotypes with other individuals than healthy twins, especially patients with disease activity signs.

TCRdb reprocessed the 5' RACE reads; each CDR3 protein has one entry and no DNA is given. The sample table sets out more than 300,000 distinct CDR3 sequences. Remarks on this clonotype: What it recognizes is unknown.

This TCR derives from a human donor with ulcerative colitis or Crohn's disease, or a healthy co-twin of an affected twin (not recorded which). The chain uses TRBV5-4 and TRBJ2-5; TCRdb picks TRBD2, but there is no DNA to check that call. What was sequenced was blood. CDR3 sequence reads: CASSRPSGGIQETQYF.